Below, one T cell receptor beta chain is given with its context. Which antigen it targets is not known. No base quality information exists; no much larger clone differs at one position. This entry comes from a study of cytomegalovirus exposure and HLA in healthy donors (TCRdb year 2017). About the study as a whole: According to an earlier analysis of 587 of the donors, some 170 million T cells yielded over 90 million unique TCR beta sequences and about 300 Gb of sequence data. About 280 gigabases of sequencing data and around 87 million unique TCR sequences were included in an early release covering around 650 HLA-typed donors. Of the roughly 400 genotyped donors, approximately 83% fell in the genetic ancestry cluster associated with self-reported Caucasian donors. The study aimed to test whether cataloging public T cell receptors could reveal signatures of past pathogen exposure. Using immunosequencing, the study profiled T cell repertoires from some 670 subjects and related those repertoires to cytomegalovirus serostatus. Besides the first cohort of roughly 700 subjects, a separate validation cohort made up of 120 different subjects was used. To predict cytomegalovirus infection status, the study combined high-throughput TCR immunosequencing, statistical association of individual TCRs with disease status, and machine learning. To study patterns of TCR occurrence, a later analysis re-analyzed previously published TCR beta repertoires from 600 to 750 donors and added high-resolution HLA genotyping. In the later analysis, no new phenotypic data were used to find candidate immune exposures; instead, reliance was placed on TCR beta sequences and their occurrence across donors. An earlier analysis of 500 to 750 of the donors applied high-throughput TCR beta sequencing to assess whether each TCR beta V gene segment acted as functional or pseudogenic. Donor age, sex, ethnicity and CMV serostatus were collected together with the repertoire data. Genome-wide SNP genotypes for about three fifths of the roughly 700 donors were used in a later genetic analysis, which treated that subset as a discovery cohort. All discovery cohort repertoires had been generated on a single sequencing platform. HLA typing included class I and class II loci at four-digit resolution. The number of donors typed differed by locus, with roughly 629-640 for A, B, C, DRB1 and DQB1, roughly 520 for DQA1, 606 for DPA1, and 400 to 490 for DPB1. A handful of DR-DQ haplotypes were handled as single units for association and clustering because linkage in the cohort was strong. Across under 500 genotyped donors of the cohort, an average of approximately 240,000 unique TCR beta nucleotide sequences per donor were sequenced, and about a sixth of those sequences were non-productive.

The V end gives up 5 bases and the J end 2 bases, leaving 7 bases in the junction not matched to a gene. Including cysteine and phenylalanine, the CDR3 has 16 amino acids. Of all the DNA, just the CDR3 is kept, 48 bases in frame from base 1. The germline V gene gives CDR1 as SGHVS and CDR2 as FNYEAQ. Library creation used the immunoSEQ multiplex PCR assay. A mixture of 60 forward primers for TCR Vbeta segments and 13 reverse primers for TCR Jbeta segments was used in the multiplex PCR. The CDR3 region of rearranged TCR beta genes was amplified from genomic DNA by a multiplex PCR assay. The Illumina HiSeq System was used to sequence the amplified TCR beta libraries as 87-base-pair reads. As for how the authors treated the data: Across the roughly 640 repertoires, a later analysis counted some 80 million unique TCR beta chains, around 11 million of which were shared by at least two donors. A nearest-neighbor algorithm error-corrected the raw reads and collapsed the reads into unique sequences, merging closely related sequences to remove PCR and sequencing errors. CDR3 sequences were aligned to IMGT reference sequences to assign V, D and J gene segments. For a sequence to be retained, a match of at least six nucleotides to both a V gene segment and a J gene segment was required. Rearrangements were called productive when the CDR3 lacked stop codons and stayed in frame with V and J; all others were non-productive. Following IMGT convention, CDR3 was defined as the stretch from the second conserved V-encoded cysteine up to the conserved J-encoded phenylalanine. The earlier analysis of approximately 500 of the donors excluded sequences that lacked an unambiguous match to a single V gene segment. An earlier analysis of a few hundred of the donors called V segments functional above 56.7% productive rearrangements and segregating when the between-donor standard deviation exceeded 5%. To diagnose cytomegalovirus status from the catalog of TCR beta chain sequences, a statistical classification framework was built. In a later analysis, V and J genes were assigned by comparing TCR nucleotide sequences against IMGT/GENE-DB human TR gene sequences. The TCRdist pipeline was used in a later analysis to assign CDR3 sequences and most-parsimonious VDJ recombination scenarios. In a later analysis, every TCR beta chain was defined by the combination of its CDR3 amino acid sequence and its V-gene family, and reads without a unique V-gene family were dropped. In a later analysis, approximately 640 highly shared, low-generation-probability nucleotide sequences were removed to address suspected cross-contamination and a sequencing artifact. In a later analysis, a clonal expansion index for each public chain was calculated from normalized within-repertoire ranks of inferred template counts. In a later analysis, generation probabilities were computed using a VDJ recombination model fitted to out-of-frame rearrangements, and the results were checked against IGoR. A later analysis scored TCR-TCR, TCR-HLA and TCR-CMV co-occurrence with hypergeometric tests, applying a repertoire-size bias correction to TCR pairs. False discovery rates were estimated in a later analysis by permuting HLA or CMV assignments 20 times. In a later analysis, co-occurring TCRs were grouped using DBSCAN, and TCRdist sequence similarity was added for clustering within HLA-allele-positive subsets. Co-occurrence clustering excluded repertoires with fewer than 30,000 or more than 120,000 public chains, plus five with anomalous nucleotide sharing. Held by TCRdb, this immuneACCESS table contains in-frame sequences only and omits some clones. Under half of the omission traces to an unresolved V gene where checked; the cause of the rest is unknown. The V and J calls and clone size are taken from that table; D and trimming were inferred from the DNA. For this sample the table gives around 180,000 clones, of which about four fifths were detected only once. The biggest ten clones account for around 0.24% of the sample.

Broad study findings and their caveats: A cluster of highly shared sequence variants was judged likely to represent a technical artifact of the sequencing pipeline. Roughly uniform sequencing depth across donors was assumed in presence/absence analyses, although this assumption may not hold. Immune exposure information for the cohort was limited to CMV serostatus. A further reported finding was that TCR beta sequences accurately predicted the HLA-A and HLA-B alleles for most subjects in the first cohort. In both the original and validation cohorts, the classifier was reported to diagnose cytomegalovirus status with high specificity and sensitivity. The study listed 150 to 200 TCR beta chains as associated with cytomegalovirus. It was suggested by the authors that the approach could potentially be generalized to other disease states and immunological phenotypes. Several of the top co-occurrence clusters appeared to be linked to parvovirus B19, influenza, CMV and Epstein-Barr virus, according to a later analysis. Most CMV-associated TCR beta chains appeared to be HLA-restricted in a later analysis, and the HLA associations seemed to be driven largely by CMV exposure. V-gene and J-gene trimming of TCR beta chains was associated with a missense DCLRE1C variant in a later genetic analysis, and the association was replicated in an independent cohort. Strong co-occurrence of HLA alleles, especially DR and DQ, made assigning TCR associations to individual alleles difficult. Across donors, most TCR sequences were observed very rarely, whereas some public TCRs were present in many individuals. In a later analysis, TCR association rates were found to vary across HLA loci, with the most associated TCRs seen for DRB1 alleles and the fewest for HLA-C alleles. In a later genetic analysis, fewer N-insertions in productive TCRs were reported among donors in an Asian-associated ancestry cluster than the approximately 630-donor mean. Because HLA typing was missing for some donors at each locus, association tests included only the typed subset. The cohort was sequenced for TCR beta chains only, and without alpha or paired-chain data the features that could be detected were limited. Some IMGT-functional V segments, including TRBV6-2 and TRBV6-3, could not be distinguished by the 87-base-pair reads and were therefore excluded. In a later analysis, HLA-associated TCR beta chains were found to be more clonally expanded and to have lower generation probabilities than equally common non-associated chains. Specific HLA alleles were associated with over 15,000 TCR beta sequences at a false discovery rate of 0.05 in a later analysis. Linkage disequilibrium might explain the correlated functional status among segregating V segments, but an unknown experimental factor could not be excluded. Because counts were too low, about 18 rarely observed V segments, including chromosome 9 orphons, were left out of the earlier analysis of about 500 of the donors. In vitro tests confirmed that a few of the cytomegalovirus-associated TCR beta chains recognize cytomegalovirus antigens. In an earlier analysis of approximately 600 of the donors, most TCR beta V segments were observed in productive rearrangements about 87% or about 30% of the time, broadly matching IMGT annotations.

The cohort comprised under 700 healthy bone marrow donors. All cohort members were sampled while nominally healthy, although unrecorded immune exposures were likely present. The donor was CMV seronegative and belonged to the group of more than 300 seronegative cohort members. A peripheral blood sample was provided by each donor, and peripheral blood mononuclear cells were used for TCR beta sequencing. The Qiagen DNeasy Blood Extraction Kit was used to extract genomic DNA from the blood cell samples. Sequencing was done on a sample of PBMCs. The sequence derives from a boy aged 5-17 years in good health and CMV-seronegative. The rearrangement combines TRBV7-6 with TRBJ2-5, with 11 middle bases fitting TRBD2. At the DNA level, the sequence is TGTGCCAGCAGCCCAGGGACTAGCGGTAAACAAGAGACCCAGTACTTC. Its coded protein is CASSPGTSGKQETQYF.